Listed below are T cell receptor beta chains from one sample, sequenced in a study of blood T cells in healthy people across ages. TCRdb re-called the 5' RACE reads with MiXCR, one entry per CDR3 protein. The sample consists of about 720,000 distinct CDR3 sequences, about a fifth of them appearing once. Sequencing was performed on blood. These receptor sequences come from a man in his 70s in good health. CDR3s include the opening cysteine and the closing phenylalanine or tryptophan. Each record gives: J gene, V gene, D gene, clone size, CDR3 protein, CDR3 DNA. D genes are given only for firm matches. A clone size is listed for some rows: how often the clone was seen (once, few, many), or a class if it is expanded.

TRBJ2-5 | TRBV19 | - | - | CASSDLARGIETQYF | TGTGCCAGTAGCGATCTCGCCCGGGGAATCGAGACCCAATACTTC
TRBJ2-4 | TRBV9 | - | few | CASSVAGGRNIQYF | TGTGCCAGCAGCGTAGCGGGGGGCCGAAACATTCAGTACTTC
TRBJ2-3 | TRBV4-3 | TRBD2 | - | CASSQDGLAASTDTQYF | TGCGCCAGCAGCCAAGATGGGCTAGCGGCTAGCACAGATACGCAGTATTTT
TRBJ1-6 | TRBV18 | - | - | CASYPLDNSPLHF | TGTGCCAGCTACCCATTGGATAATTCACCCCTCCACTTT
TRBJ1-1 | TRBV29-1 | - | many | CSVGAGHEAFF | TGCAGCGTTGGAGCAGGGCATGAAGCTTTCTTT
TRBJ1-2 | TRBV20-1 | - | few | CSARGEWGGYTF | TGCAGTGCTAGGGGGGAGTGGGGCGGCTACACCTTC
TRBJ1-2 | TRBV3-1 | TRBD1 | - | CASSQDATGARGYTF | TGTGCCAGCAGCCAAGACGCGACAGGGGCGCGCGGCTACACCTTC
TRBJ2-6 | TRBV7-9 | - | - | CASSLAISGANVLTF | TGTGCCAGCAGTCTGGCCATTTCTGGGGCCAACGTCCTGACTTTC
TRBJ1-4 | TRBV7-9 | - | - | CAIHRDARYATNEKLFF | TGTGCCATCCATCGGGACGCTCGATATGCAACTAATGAAAAACTGTTTTTT
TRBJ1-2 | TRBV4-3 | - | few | CASSQDRGEGYTF | TGCGCCAGCAGCCAAGATAGGGGCGAGGGCTACACCTTC
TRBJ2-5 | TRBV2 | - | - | CASSENANQETQYF | TGTGCCAGCAGTGAAAACGCCAACCAAGAGACCCAGTACTTC
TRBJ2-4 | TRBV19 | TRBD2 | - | CASSIGTSGRWGKNIQYF | TGTGCCAGTAGTATAGGGACTAGCGGGAGGTGGGGCAAAAACATTCAGTACTTC
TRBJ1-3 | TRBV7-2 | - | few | CASSFFHSGNTIYF | TGTGCCAGCAGCTTTTTTCACTCTGGAAACACCATATATTTT
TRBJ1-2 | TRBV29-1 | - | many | CSAGRQVGGYTF | TGCAGCGCAGGCCGACAGGTGGGGGGCTACACCTTC
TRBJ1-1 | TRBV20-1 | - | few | CSARDGFKGRSAEAFF | TGCAGTGCTAGAGATGGGTTTAAGGGGCGAAGCGCTGAAGCTTTCTTT
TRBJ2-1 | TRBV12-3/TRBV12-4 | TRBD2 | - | CASSLAGGRLSYNEQFF | TGTGCCAGCAGTTTAGCGGGAGGGCGCTTGTCCTACAATGAGCAGTTCTTC
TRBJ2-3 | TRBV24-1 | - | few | CATSDSGGTDTQYF | TGTGCCACCAGTGATTCAGGGGGCACAGATACGCAGTATTTT
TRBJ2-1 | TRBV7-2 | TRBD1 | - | CASSLVGTGGINEQFF | TGTGCCAGCAGCTTAGTGGGGACAGGGGGCATCAATGAGCAGTTCTTC
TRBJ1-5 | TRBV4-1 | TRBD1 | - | CASSQEDRGWQPQHF | TGCGCCAGCAGCCAAGAAGACAGGGGTTGGCAGCCCCAGCATTTT
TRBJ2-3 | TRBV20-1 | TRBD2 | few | CSARSPSGNTDTQYF | TGCAGTGCTAGATCACCTAGCGGCAACACAGATACGCAGTATTTT
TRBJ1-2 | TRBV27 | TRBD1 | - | CASGTGGIYGYTF | TGTGCCAGTGGGACAGGGGGTATCTATGGCTACACCTTC
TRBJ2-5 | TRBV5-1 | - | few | CASREGPAQETQYF | TGCGCCAGCAGAGAGGGCCCAGCTCAAGAGACCCAGTACTTC
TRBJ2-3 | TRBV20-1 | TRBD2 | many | CSARDLSGGSDTQYF | TGCAGTGCTAGAGATCTAAGCGGGGGGTCAGATACGCAGTATTTT
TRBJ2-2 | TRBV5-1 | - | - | CASSLDGRVSGELFF | TGCGCCAGCAGCTTGGATGGCAGGGTGTCCGGGGAGCTGTTTTTT
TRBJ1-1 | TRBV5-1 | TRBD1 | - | CASSLVSGGPKAFF | TGCGCCAGCAGCTTGGTTTCAGGGGGCCCTAAAGCTTTCTTT
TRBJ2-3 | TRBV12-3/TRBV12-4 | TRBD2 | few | CASSKRGGYTDTQYF | TGTGCCAGCAGCAAGCGGGGGGGTTACACAGATACGCAGTATTTT
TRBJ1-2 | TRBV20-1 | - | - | CSAINGYTF | TGCAGTGCTATCAATGGCTACACCTTC
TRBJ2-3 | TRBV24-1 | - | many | CATSDLGNLGDTQYF | TGTGCCACCAGTGATTTGGGGAACTTAGGAGATACGCAGTATTTT
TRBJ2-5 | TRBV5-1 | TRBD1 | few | CASSPTGTGGETQYF | TGCGCCAGCAGCCCAACCGGGACAGGGGGAGAGACCCAGTACTTC
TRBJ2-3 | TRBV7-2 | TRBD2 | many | CASSPGGPADTQYF | TGTGCCAGCAGTCCGGGAGGGCCCGCAGATACGCAGTATTTT
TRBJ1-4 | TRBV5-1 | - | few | CASSNWGVDEKLFF | TGCGCCAGCTCGAATTGGGGGGTTGATGAAAAACTGTTTTTT
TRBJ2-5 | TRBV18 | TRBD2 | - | CASSYDDRGGLKETQYF | TGTGCCAGCTCATACGACGATCGGGGGGGGCTAAAGGAGACCCAGTACTTC
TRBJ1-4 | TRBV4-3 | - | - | CASSRIGGTEKLFF | TGCGCCAGCAGCCGTATCGGGGGGACTGAAAAACTGTTTTTT
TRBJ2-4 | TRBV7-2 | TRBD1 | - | CASSLAGGVQNIQYF | TGTGCCAGCAGCCTCGCAGGGGGCGTCCAAAACATTCAGTACTTC
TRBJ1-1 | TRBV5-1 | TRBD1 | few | CASSTSGTGGTEAFF | TGCGCCAGCAGCACATCCGGGACAGGAGGAACTGAAGCTTTCTTT
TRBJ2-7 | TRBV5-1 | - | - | CASSLDSMRDRYYEQYF | TGCGCCAGCAGCTTGGACTCTATGCGGGACAGATACTACGAGCAGTACTTC
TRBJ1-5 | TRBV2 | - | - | CASSAQGHSNQPQHF | TGTGCCAGCAGTGCGCAGGGGCACAGCAATCAGCCCCAGCATTTT
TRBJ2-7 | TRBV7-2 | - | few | CASSLTGGPREQYF | TGTGCCAGCAGCCTAACGGGCGGGCCGCGGGAGCAGTACTTC
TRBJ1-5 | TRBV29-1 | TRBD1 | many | CSASQGTGQPQHF | TGCAGCGCTTCACAGGGGACCGGGCAGCCCCAGCATTTT
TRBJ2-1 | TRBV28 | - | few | CASSPPTGTYNEQFF | TGTGCCAGCAGCCCTCCTACAGGGACTTACAATGAGCAGTTCTTC
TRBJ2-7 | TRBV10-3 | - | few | CATWDGSSYEQYF | TGTGCCACCTGGGACGGGAGCTCCTACGAGCAGTACTTC
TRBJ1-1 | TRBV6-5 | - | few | CASSYSSAMNTEAFF | TGTGCCAGCAGTTACTCGAGTGCGATGAACACTGAAGCTTTCTTT
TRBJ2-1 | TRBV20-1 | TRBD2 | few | CSARDMRASGYNEQFF | TGCAGTGCTAGAGATATGAGGGCTAGCGGATACAATGAGCAGTTCTTC
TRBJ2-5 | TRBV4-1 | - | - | CASSQGNAAETQYF | TGCGCCAGCAGCCAAGGGAATGCAGCGGAGACCCAGTACTTC
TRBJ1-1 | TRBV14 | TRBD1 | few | CASSRKARGAEAFF | TGTGCCAGCAGCCGCAAGGCCAGGGGGGCTGAAGCTTTCTTT
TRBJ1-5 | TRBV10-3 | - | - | CAIGERNQPQHF | TGTGCCATCGGGGAACGGAATCAGCCCCAGCATTTT
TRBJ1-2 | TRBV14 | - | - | CASSQDTIYYGYTF | TGTGCCAGCAGCCAAGATACGATCTACTATGGCTACACCTTC
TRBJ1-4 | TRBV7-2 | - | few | CASSLTVHIKLFF | TGTGCCAGCAGTTTAACGGTCCACATAAAACTGTTTTTT
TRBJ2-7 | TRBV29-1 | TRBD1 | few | CSVEWGTGDYEQYF | TGCAGCGTTGAGTGGGGGACAGGGGACTACGAGCAGTACTTC
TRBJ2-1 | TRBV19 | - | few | CASSIAQNNNEQFF | TGTGCCAGTAGTATAGCTCAAAACAACAATGAGCAGTTCTTC
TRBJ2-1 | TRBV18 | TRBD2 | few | CASSPPQPSGDNEQFF | TGTGCCAGCTCACCACCGCAGCCTAGCGGGGACAATGAGCAGTTCTTC
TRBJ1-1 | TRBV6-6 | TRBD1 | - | CASRRKGQGASEAFF | TGTGCCAGCAGAAGAAAGGGACAGGGGGCTTCTGAAGCTTTCTTT
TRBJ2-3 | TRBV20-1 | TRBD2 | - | CSAQGVAGGLDTQYF | TGCAGTGCTCAGGGGGTAGCGGGGGGCCTAGATACGCAGTATTTT
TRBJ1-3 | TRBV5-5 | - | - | CASSLSDRRNTIYF | TGTGCCAGCAGCTTATCGGACAGACGAAACACCATATATTTT
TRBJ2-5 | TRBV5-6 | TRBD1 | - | CASSLFGTVAQYF | TGTGCCAGCAGCTTGTTCGGGACAGTCGCCCAGTACTTC
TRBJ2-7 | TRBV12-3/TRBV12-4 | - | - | CASSARSTGRHEQYF | TGTGCCAGCAGCGCCCGGTCCACGGGAAGGCACGAGCAGTACTTC
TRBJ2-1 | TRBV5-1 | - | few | CASSFMVAENEQFF | TGCGCCAGCAGCTTTATGGTAGCAGAAAATGAGCAGTTCTTC
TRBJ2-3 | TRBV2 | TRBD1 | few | CASQSWGQGAVDTQYF | TGTGCCAGCCAATCCTGGGGACAGGGGGCCGTAGATACGCAGTATTTT